Sequencing of this T cell receptor beta chain was carried out in a study of blood T cell repertoires in COVID-19 (dated by TCRdb to 2020 to 2021). Regarding the complete study: Collaborator samples came from the United States, Italy and Spain and covered acute and convalescent phases of COVID-19. The prospective study material was composed of cDNA or gDNA derived from T cells, B-cell-depleted T cells, or PBMCs. Subjects who had been exposed to COVID-19, were actively infected with it, or had recovered from it provided the deeply sampled blood TCRbeta repertoires that made up the dataset. The repertoires were made available in a free public database intended to serve as a resource for research on the immune response to SARS-CoV-2. The samples were drawn from the first 160 participants of the ongoing ImmuneRACE study and from 1,254 subjects provided by 6 global collaborators. Sample metadata almost always included a de-identified subject ID, COVID-19 status, age in years and sex. Where available, HLA class I and class II types were taken from metadata supplied by the sample provider and were not determined by assay-based typing.

The germline V gene (reference sequence) specifies SEHNR as CDR1 and FQNEAQ as CDR2. From the cysteine up to the phenylalanine, the CDR3 has a length of 15 residues. Just the 45-base CDR3 DNA is kept, in frame starting at base 1. Trimmed from V: 3 bases; trimmed from J: 3 bases; junction bases lacking a gene match: 4. Concerning this clone: Its antigen specificity is not known. Base qualities are missing; no much larger clone stands one base away.

Points the paper makes about the study in general: The amount of clinical and demographic metadata varied by source and participant and was provided uncurated.

TCRbeta CDR3 regions were amplified from genomic DNA using the immunoSEQ Assay, a bias-controlled multiplex PCR. Concerning the study's data processing: The number of nucleated cells in each sample was estimated by amplification of reference gene primers within the assay. To quantify the absolute abundance of each unique TCRbeta CDR3 rearrangement, sequence reads were collapsed and filtered. For each sample, productive Simpson clonality was calculated by taking the square root of Simpson's diversity index across productive rearrangements. TCRdb's version of the immuneACCESS table is confined to in-frame rearrangements and falls short of the full clone set. An unresolved V gene accounts for under half of the shortfall where checked; the remainder is of unknown origin. That table is the source of V, J and clone size, and D and trimming were worked out from the DNA. The sample table lists 200,000 to 250,000 clones, about 88% of them with a count of one. Clones ranked in the top ten supply roughly 10% of the sample.

At one collaborating source in Seattle, patients were enrolled during active infection and were followed longitudinally through the course of disease. Each collaborating institution followed its own protocols to collect whole blood in K2EDTA tubes. For TCRbeta analysis, collaborators shipped samples as frozen whole blood, isolated PBMCs, or DNA extracted from either of those sample types. Sample: peripheral blood. The TCR comes from a woman aged 45-65 years with COVID-19, enrolled during active disease. The receptor chain draws on TRBV7-9 and TRBJ1-2; TRBD1 fits 10 bases in the junction. The CDR3 has the sequence CASSLGQGRDYGYTF. The nucleotide sequence is given as TGTGCCAGCAGCTTGGGACAGGGGAGGGACTATGGCTACACCTTC.